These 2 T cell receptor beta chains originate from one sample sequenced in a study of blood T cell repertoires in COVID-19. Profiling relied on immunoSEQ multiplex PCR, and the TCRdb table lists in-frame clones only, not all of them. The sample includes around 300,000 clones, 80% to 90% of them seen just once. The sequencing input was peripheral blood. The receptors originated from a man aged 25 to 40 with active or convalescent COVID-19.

The CDR3 DNA reads TGCGCCAGCAGCCAAGGGGGCAGGCGCGCCTACGAGCAGTACTTC. It specifies CASSQGGRRAYEQYF. This rearrangement joins TRBV4-1 to TRBJ2-7; tentatively, D is TRBD1 (5 bases). V dropped 1 base and J dropped 2 bases, with 12 bases sitting between them. This CDR3 is built from 15 residues. Germline lookup yields CDR1 MGHRA and CDR2 YSYEKL.

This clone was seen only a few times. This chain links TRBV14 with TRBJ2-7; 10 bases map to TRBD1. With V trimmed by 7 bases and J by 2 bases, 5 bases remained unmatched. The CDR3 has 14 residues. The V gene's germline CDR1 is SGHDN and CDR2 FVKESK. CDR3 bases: TGTGCCAGCACCCTGGGGACAGGGGCCTACGAGCAGTACTTC. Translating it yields CASTLGTGAYEQYF. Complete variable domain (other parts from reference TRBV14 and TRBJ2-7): EAGVTQFPSHSVIEKGQTVTLRCDPISGHDNLYWYRRVMGKEIKFLLHFVKESKQDESGMPNNRFLAERTGGTYSTLKVQPAELEDSGVYFCASTLGTGAYEQYFGPGTRLTVT.